This TCR beta chain was recovered during a study of blood T cell repertoires in COVID-19 (dated by TCRdb to about 2020). As for the study more broadly: The collaborator samples originated in the United States, Italy and Spain and spanned the acute and convalescent phases of COVID-19. The material from the prospective study consisted of cDNA or gDNA derived from T cells, B-cell-depleted T cells, or PBMCs. Subjects who had been exposed to COVID-19, were actively infected with it, or had recovered from it provided the deeply sampled blood TCRbeta repertoires that made up the dataset. A freely available public database, intended as a resource for researchers studying the immune response to SARS-CoV-2, is where the repertoires were released. Samples came from the ongoing ImmuneRACE study (first 160 participants) plus 1,254 subjects from 6 global collaborators. A de-identified subject ID, COVID-19 status, age in years and sex were almost always included in the sample metadata. Where HLA class I and class II types were available, the types were taken from metadata supplied by the sample provider, not from assay-based typing. Summary of the overall study and its limitations: The quantity of clinical and demographic metadata differed by source and by participant and was supplied without curation.

TCRbeta CDR3 regions were amplified from genomic DNA using the immunoSEQ Assay, a bias-controlled multiplex PCR. Per the source publication's procedure: The number of nucleated cells in each sample was estimated from the amplification of reference gene primers within the assay. To quantify the absolute abundance of each unique TCRbeta CDR3 rearrangement, sequence reads were collapsed and filtered. For each sample, productive Simpson clonality was calculated as the square root of Simpson's diversity index over productive rearrangements. TCRdb limited this immuneACCESS table to in-frame rearrangements with V and J called. A share of clones is missing; checked studies link under half to unresolved V genes, and the rest is unexplained. The V and J calls and clone size were taken over from that table, and D and trimming were inferred from the DNA. This sample has approximately 170,000 clones in its table, and 75% to 90% of those were observed once. The ten top clones hold around 4.3% of the sample.

Comments on this clone: Its antigen target is currently unknown. The sample holds no much larger clone one base away, and base qualities are not on file.

Participants in the prospective study were enrolled through a virtual design, were aged about 18 to 100 years, and lived in about 25 United States geographic areas. To assign participants to cohorts, the prospective study relied on clinical history that participants themselves reported in a screening survey and a study questionnaire. Recovered participants in ImmuneRACE Cohort 3 were defined by two consecutive negative NP/OP PCR tests, clearance by a healthcare professional, or resolution of symptoms. Each participant in the prospective study had whole blood, serum and a nasopharyngeal or oropharyngeal swab collected by mobile phlebotomists. Participants in the prospective study had the option to provide additional blood draws and questionnaires over a 2-month period. Before DNA extraction, blood samples from the prospective study were shipped at room temperature or frozen. V has 5 bases trimmed and J has 9 bases trimmed; junction bases matching no gene number 5. The CDR3 numbers 14 residues from cysteine through phenylalanine. Only the CDR3 part of the read is kept: 42 bases, read in frame from the first base. Reading the germline V gene gives CDR1 MNHEY and CDR2 SVGAGI.

In this chain, TRBV6-5 is recombined with TRBJ1-6; 9 bases in between match TRBD1. Specimen: PBMCs or T cells enriched from blood (not recorded which). The sequence came from a woman aged 45-59 years who had recovered from COVID-19. The CDR3 amino acid sequence is: CASSRDRDGSPLHF. The DNA reads TGTGCCAGCAGTAGGGACAGGGACGGTTCACCCCTCCACTTT.